The 18 T cell receptor beta chains in this list originate from one sample, sequenced in a study of cytomegalovirus exposure and HLA in healthy donors. Both 60 Vbeta primers and 13 Jbeta primers went into the PCR. Profiling relied on immunoSEQ multiplex PCR, and the TCRdb table lists in-frame clones only, not all of them. The sample has 100,000 to 150,000 clones, 75% to 90% seen once; the top ten hold approximately 20%. The sample consisted of PBMCs. The receptors originated from a man between 18 and 35 years old in good health and CMV-seropositive.

The chain carries TRBV7-2 and TRBJ1-5; D gene uncertain. The CDR3 loop spans 16 amino acids. CDR1 is SGHTA, CDR2 FQGNSA, per germline. Trimming left V 4 bases short and J 3 bases short, with 16 bases between. DNA of the CDR3: TGTGCCAGCAGCTCGGGATACCCGTATGCCAATCAGCCCCAGCATTTT. This gives the protein CASSSGYPYANQPQHF. Full variable domain (remainder filled in from reference TRBV7-2 and TRBJ1-5): GAGVSQSPSNKVTEKGKDVELRCDPISGHTALYWYRQSLGQGLEFLIYFQGNSAPDKSGLPSDRFSAERTGGSVSTLTIQRTQQEDSAVYLCASSSGYPYANQPQHFGDGTRLSIL.

V gene TRBV28 combines with J gene TRBJ1-3; unclear D gene. Looked up from germline, CDR1 is MDHEN and CDR2 is SYDVKM. This CDR3 comprises 14 residues. V lost 6 bases, J lost 2 bases, and 11 bases lay in between. The CDR3 loop is CASSLGWAGNTIYF. CDR3 sequence (DNA): TGTGCCAGCAGCCTCGGGTGGGCTGGAAACACCATATATTTT. Looking up the rest from reference TRBV28 and TRBJ1-3 gives the full variable domain: DVKVTQSSRYLVKRTGEKVFLECVQDMDHENMFWYRQDPGLGLRLIYFSYDVKMKEKGDIPEGYSVSREKKERFSLILESASTNQTSMYLCASSLGWAGNTIYFGEGSWLTVV.

The J gene is TRBJ2-7, the V gene TRBV5-1; tentatively, D is TRBD2 (6 bases). V lost 2 bases and J 3 bases, leaving 15 bases between the germline ends. There are 15 residues in the CDR3. Germline V lookup: CDR1 SGHRS, CDR2 YFSETQ. For the CDR3, the DNA is TGCGCCAGCAGCTTAGTTCCGGGGGTAAACTACGAGCAGTACTTC. Protein product: CASSLVPGVNYEQYF.

The chain carries TRBV5-4 and TRBJ2-5, with 7 bases identical to TRBD1. Trimming at V came to 5 bases and at J to 1 base, leaving 5 bases not matched to a gene. The V gene's germline CDR1 is SGHNT and CDR2 YYREEE (reference sequence). The CDR3 covers 14 residues. In nucleotides, the CDR3 is TGTGCCAGCAGTTTCGGACAGGCCCAAGAGACCCAGTACTTC. This sequence encodes CASSFGQAQETQYF.

This chain links TRBV12-5 with TRBJ2-7; 11 bases are a match to TRBD1. The CDR3 is 15 amino acids. V lost 4 bases to trimming and J lost 3 bases; unmatched junction nucleotides: 5. Germline V gene lookup returns CDR1 LGHNT and CDR2 FRNRAP. The CDR3 loop is CASGSGDRGDYEQYF. The CDR3 nucleotides are TGTGCTAGTGGTTCGGGGGACAGGGGGGACTACGAGCAGTACTTC.

This chain connects TRBV28 to TRBJ1-1; D is perhaps TRBD1 (6 bases). The CDR3 extends over 14 amino acids. Germline-derived CDR1 and CDR2 are MDHEN and SYDVKM. Trimming removed 1 base from V and 6 bases from J, with 12 bases in between. The CDR3 DNA sequence: TGTGCCAGCAGTTTATCGGGTCAGGGGTCTGAAGCTTTCTTT. Translation: CASSLSGQGSEAFF.

This chain uses TRBV27 with TRBJ1-3; tentatively, D is TRBD1 (5 bases). The CDR3 is 14 amino acids. CDR1 is MNHEY, CDR2 SMNVEV, per germline (reference sequence). Trimming removed 4 bases from V and 6 bases from J, with 13 bases in between. Here the CDR3 reads CASSSAGNSNTIYF. The DNA for the CDR3 is TGTGCCAGCAGTTCGGCAGGGAACTCAAACACCATATATTTT.

The DNA for the CDR3 is TGTGCCAGCATTTCCGACAAGAACACCGGGGAGCTGTTTTTT. Its protein product is CASISDKNTGELFF. J is TRBJ2-2 and V is TRBV2; D is unclear. Trimming removed 7 bases at V and 1 base at J, with 10 bases between. This CDR3 spans 14 amino acids. Looked up from germline, CDR1 is SNHLY and CDR2 is FYNNEI.

The chain is built from TRBV4-2 and TRBJ1-6; 7 bases are shared with TRBD1. The CDR3 covers 13 residues. The ends lost 8 bases at V and 4 bases at J; junction bases unmatched: 2. CDR1 is LGHNA and CDR2 is YNFKEQ in the germline V gene. Here the CDR3 DNA reads TGTGCCAGCGGGGGACAGTATAATTCACCCCTCCACTTT. Amino acid sequence: CASGGQYNSPLHF.

This chain uses TRBV9 with TRBJ2-7, with TRBD1 matching over 11 bases. Germline CDR1 reads SGDLS; CDR2 reads YYNGEE. After removal of 4 bases from V and 6 bases from J, the junction contained 3 bases not matched to a gene. The CDR3 spans 13 residues. CDR3 sequence (DNA): TGTGCCAGCAGCCCGGGGACAGGGGGCGAGCAGTACTTC. Residues: CASSPGTGGEQYF.

This rearrangement joins TRBV5-1 to TRBJ2-7; D remains unclear. The germline gives CDR1 SGHRS, CDR2 YFSETQ. The CDR3 totals 13 residues. V was cut by 2 bases and J by 0 bases, with 6 bases left in between. CDR3 region: CASSFGISYEQYF. CDR3 DNA sequence: TGCGCCAGCAGCTTCGGTATCTCCTACGAGCAGTACTTC.

The chain is built from TRBV6-5 and TRBJ2-2; the match to TRBD1 covers 9 bases. This CDR3 comprises 15 residues. Germline V gives CDR1 MNHEY, CDR2 SVGAGI. The trim removed 10 bases at V and 3 bases at J, leaving 9 bases unmatched. The CDR3 loop is CATFDRDRDTGELFF. CDR3 DNA sequence: TGTGCCACCTTTGACCGGGACAGGGACACCGGGGAGCTGTTTTTT.

This clone was recorded only once. The CDR3: CSLRGTAGGPETQYF. DNA of the CDR3: TGCAGCCTGAGGGGGACGGCGGGGGGGCCTGAGACCCAGTACTTC. The chain recombines TRBV29-1 with TRBJ2-5; 9 positions match TRBD2. J was trimmed by 5 bases and V by 8 bases; bases with no gene match: 15. The germline gives CDR1 SQVTM, CDR2 ANQGSEA. The CDR3 runs to 15 residues.

The rearrangement joins TRBV10-2 to TRBJ2-3; D not certain. In germline, CDR1 is WSHSY, CDR2 SAAADI. The CDR3 extends over 11 amino acids. Trimming stripped 4 bases from V and 3 bases from J, with 2 bases between. CDR3 bases: TGCGCCAGCAGTGCTACAGATACGCAGTATTTT. Translating it yields CASSATDTQYF.

This clone appeared once. The CDR3 region has the DNA TGTGCCAGCAGCTTAAGACAGGGAACAAGAACCCTCCACTTT. It codes for CASSLRQGTRTLHF. The rearrangement uses TRBV7-2 and TRBJ1-6; 7 nucleotides agree with TRBD1. V trimming: 2 bases; J trimming: 14 bases; junction bases outside the gene matches: 9. From germline, CDR1 is SGHTA and CDR2 FQGNSA. The CDR3 is 14 residues long. The whole variable domain, remainder taken from reference TRBV7-2 and TRBJ1-6, is GAGVSQSPSNKVTEKGKDVELRCDPISGHTALYWYRQSLGQGLEFLIYFQGNSAPDKSGLPSDRFSAERTGGSVSTLTIQRTQQEDSAVYLCASSLRQGTRTLHFGNGTRLTVT.

The chain is built from TRBV13 and TRBJ2-1; 7 bases align to TRBD2. Germline-derived CDR1 and CDR2 are PRHDT and FYEKMQ (reference sequence). This CDR3 has 13 residues. J lost 3 bases, V lost 8 bases, and 4 bases had no gene match. The CDR3 DNA follows: TGTGCCAGCCGGGGAGGGAGCTACAATGAGCAGTTCTTC. This sequence encodes CASRGGSYNEQFF.

The chain employs TRBV28 and TRBJ1-1; 7 bases match TRBD1. CDR3 length: 14 amino acids. Trimming cost V 2 bases and J 4 bases; bases outside gene matches: 4. Germline lookup yields CDR1 MDHEN and CDR2 SYDVKM. The CDR3: CASSLHRGGTEAFF. CDR3 DNA: TGTGCCAGCAGTTTACACAGGGGCGGCACTGAAGCTTTCTTT.

V gene TRBV4-2 combines with J gene TRBJ1-2; 7 bases fit TRBD1. The length of the CDR3 is 15 residues. The germline V gene has CDR1 LGHNA and CDR2 YNFKEQ. V gave up 0 bases and J gave up 3 bases; unmatched junction bases: 4. The CDR3: CASSQDRGQHYGYTF. CDR3 in DNA: TGTGCCAGCAGCCAAGATAGGGGACAGCACTATGGCTACACCTTC.